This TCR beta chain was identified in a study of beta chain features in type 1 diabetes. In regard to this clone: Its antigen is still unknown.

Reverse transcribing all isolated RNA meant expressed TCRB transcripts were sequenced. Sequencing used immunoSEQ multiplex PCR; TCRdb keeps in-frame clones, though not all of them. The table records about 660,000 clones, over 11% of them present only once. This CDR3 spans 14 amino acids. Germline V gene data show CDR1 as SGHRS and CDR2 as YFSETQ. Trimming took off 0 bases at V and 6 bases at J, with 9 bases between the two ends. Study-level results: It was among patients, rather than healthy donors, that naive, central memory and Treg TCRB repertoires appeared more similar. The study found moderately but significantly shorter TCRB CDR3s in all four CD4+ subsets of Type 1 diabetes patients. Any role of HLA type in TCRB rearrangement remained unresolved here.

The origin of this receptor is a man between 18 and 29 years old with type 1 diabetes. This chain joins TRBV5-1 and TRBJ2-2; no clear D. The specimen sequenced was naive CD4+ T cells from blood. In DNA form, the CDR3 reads TGCGCCAGCAGCTTGGAGGTTCCCCCCGGGGAGCTGTTTTTT. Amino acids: CASSLEVPPGELFF. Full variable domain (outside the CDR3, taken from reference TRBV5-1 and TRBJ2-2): KAGVTQTPRYLIKTRGQQVTLSCSPISGHRSVSWYQQTPGQGLQFLFEYFSETQRNKGNFPGRFSGRQFSNSRSEMNVSTLELGDSALYLCASSLEVPPGELFFGEGSRLTVL.